These T cell receptor beta chains were read from a single sample in a study of shared clonotypes between healthy human individuals. Some clones are missing from TCRdb's copy, which holds only in-frame ones; the method was immunoSEQ multiplex PCR. Of some 2.3 million clones listed, 90% to 95% were seen once; the top ten hold 0.39%. Material: naive CD4+ T cells from PBMCs. All receptors come from a man aged 18 to 35 in good health. Some clones in this sample may be carry-over from other donors' samples. CDR3s include the opening cysteine and the closing phenylalanine or tryptophan. The order of the fields is D gene, J gene, V gene, CDR3 protein, CDR3 DNA. The D gene is left open where the match is weak.

D: TRBD2
J: TRBJ2-7
V: TRBV9
CDR3: CASSPKGLAGLYEQYF
DNA: TGTGCCAGCAGCCCCAAGGGACTAGCGGGCCTCTACGAGCAGTACTTC

D: NA
J: TRBJ1-2
V: TRBV20-1
CDR3: CSASDNYGYTF
DNA: TGCAGTGCCTCCGATAACTATGGCTACACCTTC

D: NA
J: TRBJ2-1
V: TRBV5-1
CDR3: CASSLQLKGPVKRQFF
DNA: TGCGCCAGCAGCTTGCAATTGAAGGGACCCGTTAAGAGGCAGTTCTTC

D: TRBD2
J: TRBJ2-1
V: TRBV29-1
CDR3: CSAGLSYNEQFF
DNA: TGCAGCGCGGGACTATCCTACAATGAGCAGTTCTTC

D: TRBD1
J: TRBJ1-2
V: TRBV11-2
CDR3: CASSSYRDRGGYGYTF
DNA: TGTGCCAGCAGCTCATACCGGGACAGGGGAGGCTATGGCTACACCTTC

D: TRBD2
J: TRBJ2-1
V: TRBV7-9
CDR3: CASSLGWLAGAYNEQFF
DNA: TGTGCCAGCAGCTTAGGCTGGCTAGCGGGGGCCTACAATGAGCAGTTCTTC

D: TRBD1
J: TRBJ2-1
V: TRBV4-2
CDR3: CASSVRDRGNEQFF
DNA: TGTGCCAGCAGCGTCCGGGACAGGGGCAATGAGCAGTTCTTC

D: NA
J: TRBJ2-1
V: TRBV29-1
CDR3: CSVGTYVGEGGRYNEQFF
DNA: TGCAGCGTTGGAACTTACGTCGGGGAGGGGGGTCGATACAATGAGCAGTTCTTC

D: NA
J: TRBJ2-5
V: TRBV7-9
CDR3: CASTTTGHTSGETQYF
DNA: TGTGCCAGCACAACAACGGGACATACCTCGGGAGAGACCCAGTACTTC

D: NA
J: TRBJ2-6
V: TRBV30
CDR3: CAWSVKVPSGANVLTF
DNA: TGTGCCTGGAGTGTAAAGGTTCCTTCTGGGGCCAACGTCCTGACTTTC

D: NA
J: TRBJ2-7
V: TRBV5-1
CDR3: CATSSGSPGFEEQYF
DNA: TGCGCCACCAGCTCCGGCAGCCCCGGGTTTGAGGAGCAGTACTTC

D: TRBD2
J: TRBJ2-5
V: TRBV6-6
CDR3: CASRLLAIETQYF
DNA: TGTGCCAGCAGGTTACTAGCGATAGAGACCCAGTACTTC

D: TRBD2
J: TRBJ2-7
V: TRBV29-1
CDR3: CSVEGGLAGDDEQYF
DNA: TGCAGCGTTGAGGGAGGACTAGCGGGAGATGACGAGCAGTACTTC

D: NA
J: TRBJ1-5
V: TRBV6-6
CDR3: CASSKQGEGQPQHF
DNA: TGTGCCAGCAGCAAACAGGGAGAAGGACAGCCCCAGCATTTT

D: NA
J: TRBJ2-2
V: TRBV19
CDR3: CASSIGSVFGELFF
DNA: TGTGCCAGTAGTATAGGTAGTGTATTCGGGGAGCTGTTTTTT

D: NA
J: TRBJ1-5
V: TRBV7-2
CDR3: CASSYQGLVNQPQHF
DNA: TGTGCCAGCAGCTATCAGGGGCTTGTCAATCAGCCCCAGCATTTT

D: NA
J: TRBJ2-5
V: TRBV27
CDR3: CASSPDLYLGTQYF
DNA: TGTGCCAGCAGTCCAGACTTGTATTTAGGGACCCAGTACTTC